A single sample gave rise to the 17 T cell receptor beta chains below, sequenced in a study of T cell responses to AZD1222 COVID-19 vaccine. Data came from immunoSEQ multiplex PCR; TCRdb stores just in-frame clones and leaves some out. The data show about 75,000 clones, with about nine tenths seen just once and over 8% held by the top ten. The sequenced sample was peripheral blood, obtained 28 days after the second dose of the MenACWY control vaccine. These receptors came from an adult who received the MenACWY meningococcal vaccine as a control.

This clone was counted once. This sequence joins TRBV9 and TRBJ1-6; D is undetermined. The CDR3 extends over 17 amino acids. Deletions cut 0 bases from V and 7 bases from J, with 17 bases between. Germline values: CDR1 SGDLS, CDR2 YYNGEE. The CDR3 is CASSVGSRDIDNSPLHF. The DNA for the CDR3 is TGTGCCAGCAGCGTAGGATCTCGTGACATTGACAATTCACCCCTCCACTTT.

This clone was recorded a few times. The CDR3 nucleotides read TGTGCCAGCAGCGTACTGAGTCAGGAGAACACTGAAGCTTTCTTT. It is translated as CASSVLSQENTEAFF. This rearrangement joins TRBV9 to TRBJ1-1; D gene unclear. The germline gives CDR1 SGDLS, CDR2 YYNGEE. The CDR3 covers 15 residues. Trimming left V 1 base short and J 1 base short, with 11 bases between.

This chain's CDR3 is CASSAPGKSGEQYF. CDR3 nucleotide sequence: TGTGCCAGCAGTGCCCCCGGGAAGTCCGGCGAGCAGTACTTC. The chain carries TRBV25-1 and TRBJ2-7; a weak D match, TRBD2 (5 bases). With 4 bases removed from V and 6 bases from J, the gap between germline ends came to 16 bases. Germline V gene data show CDR1 as MGHDK and CDR2 as SYGVNS. This CDR3 is 14 amino acids long.

V and J are TRBV7-2 and TRBJ2-7; 9 nucleotides match TRBD2. Germline values: CDR1 SGHTA, CDR2 FQGNSA. This CDR3 contains 15 residues. V shed 2 bases, J shed 2 bases, and the junction held 4 bases outside the gene matches. This CDR3 reads CASSLIGGGAYEQYF. The CDR3 DNA is TGTGCCAGCAGCTTAATCGGCGGGGGGGCCTACGAGCAGTACTTC.

The chain uses TRBV6-4 and TRBJ2-3; 10 nucleotides agree with TRBD1. CDR1 and CDR2 from the germline V gene are MRHNA and SNTAGT. Trimming took 6 bases from V and 6 from J; bases not matched to a gene: 6. This CDR3 region has 14 residues. The DNA for the CDR3 is TGTGCCAGCAGCGGACAGGGGGAGACGGATACGCAGTATTTT. Protein: CASSGQGETDTQYF.

The chain uses TRBV2 and TRBJ2-5; D is unclear. There are 12 residues in the CDR3. Trimming took off 5 bases at V and 5 bases at J, with 9 bases between the two ends. Germline V CDR1 and CDR2: SNHLY, FYNNEI. The CDR3 region has the DNA TGTGCCAGCAGTCAGCAAGGGGAGACCCAGTACTTC. Translating it yields CASSQQGETQYF.

The V and J genes are TRBV10-3 and TRBJ1-1; no definite D call. The CDR3 runs to 13 residues. V gave up 4 bases and J gave up 8 bases, with 14 bases separating them. Germline V gene data show CDR1 as ENHRY and CDR2 as SYGVKD. The CDR3 DNA reads as TGTGCCATCAGTGTGAGTCTATTGGAAGAAGCTTTCTTT. Translation gives CAISVSLLEEAFF.

J is TRBJ1-1 and V is TRBV7-2, with D unresolved. CDR1 and CDR2 from the germline V gene are SGHTA and FQGNSA. Trimming took 4 bases from V and 5 from J, leaving 11 bases between them. The CDR3 spans 13 residues. The CDR3, as DNA: TGTGCCAGCAGCTGGGAGCAGTCTACTGAAGCTTTCTTT. The encoded protein is CASSWEQSTEAFF.

This chain uses TRBV27 with TRBJ1-1; 7 nucleotides agree with TRBD1. Trimming cost V 5 bases and J 4 bases; bases outside gene matches: 7. Germline-derived CDR1 and CDR2 are MNHEY and SMNVEV (reference sequence). This CDR3 comprises 14 residues. CDR3 coding DNA: TGTGCCAGCAGTAGGGGGCTAGACGGCACTGAAGCTTTCTTT. Translating gives CASSRGLDGTEAFF.

The chain combines TRBV19 with TRBJ1-2, with D perhaps TRBD1 (5 bases). CDR3 length: 13 residues. V shed 3 bases and J shed 4 bases, with 9 bases lying between them. Germline CDR1 is LNHDA and CDR2 is SQIVND (reference sequence). CDR3 sequence: CASSIGTVYGYTF. CDR3 sequence (DNA): TGTGCCAGTAGTATTGGGACGGTCTATGGCTACACCTTC.

The CDR3 bases are TGTGCCAGCAGAACAGGGGTGGAAACTGAAGCTTTCTTT. Its translation is CASRTGVETEAFF. V is TRBV6-5 and J is TRBJ1-1, with 7 bases aligning to TRBD1. This CDR3 is built from 13 residues. Germline values: CDR1 MNHEY, CDR2 SVGAGI. V shed 6 bases, J shed 5 bases, and the junction held 6 bases outside the gene matches.

The gene calls are TRBV28 and TRBJ2-2, with TRBD2 matching 7 bases. Germline lookup yields CDR1 MDHEN and CDR2 SYDVKM. The V segment lost 6 bases and the J segment 6 bases; nucleotides outside the gene matches: 10. The length of the CDR3 is 15 residues. CDR3 region: CASSLPGREAGELFF. In DNA, the CDR3 is TGTGCCAGCAGCCTCCCGGGGAGGGAGGCCGGGGAGCTGTTTTTT.

The genes are TRBV15 and TRBJ2-4; D might be TRBD1 or TRBD2, each matching 6 bases. This CDR3 is built from 17 residues. Trimming shortened V by 0 bases and J by 8 bases, and 20 bases separated the two germline ends. CDR1 is LNHNV, CDR2 YYDKDF, per germline (reference sequence). The CDR3 region is CATSRDLLGGREDIQYF. The CDR3, as DNA: TGTGCCACCAGCAGAGATTTACTAGGGGGGCGTGAGGACATTCAGTACTTC.

The chain employs TRBV20-1 and TRBJ2-5; 7 nucleotides match TRBD2. After removal of 3 bases from V and 2 bases from J, the junction contained 6 bases not matched to a gene. CDR1 and CDR2 from the germline V gene are DFQATT and SNEGSKA (reference sequence). This CDR3 is built from 14 residues. Written as DNA, the CDR3 is TGCAGTGCTAGTGCACTAGCGACACAAGAGACCCAGTACTTC. This codes for CSASALATQETQYF.

In this sample, this clone turned up once. The chain recombines TRBV7-2 with TRBJ2-2, with D uncertain. The V gene lost 5 bases and the J gene lost 1 base, with 11 bases spanning the gap. This CDR3 comprises 15 residues. Per germline, CDR1 SGHTA and CDR2 FQGNSA. CDR3 sequence reads: CASSPIRQNTGELFF. CDR3 DNA sequence: TGTGCCAGCAGCCCCATTCGGCAGAACACCGGGGAGCTGTTTTTT.

V gene TRBV5-1 combines with J gene TRBJ2-7, with TRBD1 matching 7 bases. After removal of 4 bases from V and 1 base from J, the junction contained 8 bases not matched to a gene. The CDR3 extends over 15 amino acids. Germline V gives CDR1 SGHRS, CDR2 YFSETQ. CDR3 sequence reads: CASSEGQPPSYEQYF. CDR3 nucleotide sequence: TGCGCCAGCAGCGAGGGACAGCCTCCATCCTACGAGCAGTACTTC.

The chain recombines TRBV10-1 with TRBJ2-3, with D uncertain. In germline, CDR1 is WNHNN, CDR2 SYGVQD (reference sequence). The CDR3 loop spans 15 amino acids. V shed 10 bases and J shed 1 base, with 18 bases lying between them. Written as DNA, the CDR3 is TGCGCCACCTTGGCTTGGGCTAGGCGCACAGATACGCAGTATTTT. Translation gives CATLAWARRTDTQYF.